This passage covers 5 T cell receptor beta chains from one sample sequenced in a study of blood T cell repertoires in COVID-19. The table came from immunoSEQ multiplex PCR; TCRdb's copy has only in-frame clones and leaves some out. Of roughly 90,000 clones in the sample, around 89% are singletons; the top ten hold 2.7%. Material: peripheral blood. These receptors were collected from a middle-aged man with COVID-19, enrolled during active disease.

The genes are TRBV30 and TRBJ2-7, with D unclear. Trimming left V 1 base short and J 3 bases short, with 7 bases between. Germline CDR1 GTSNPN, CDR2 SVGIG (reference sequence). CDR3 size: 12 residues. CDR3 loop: CAWSGLNYEQYF. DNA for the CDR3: TGTGCCTGGAGTGGACTGAACTACGAGCAGTACTTC.

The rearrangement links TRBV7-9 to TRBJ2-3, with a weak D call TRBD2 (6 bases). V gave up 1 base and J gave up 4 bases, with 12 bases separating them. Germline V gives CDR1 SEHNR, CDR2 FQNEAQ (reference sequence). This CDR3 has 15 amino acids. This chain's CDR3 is CASSLGWVAADTQYF. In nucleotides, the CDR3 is TGTGCCAGCAGCTTAGGATGGGTAGCGGCAGATACGCAGTATTTT.

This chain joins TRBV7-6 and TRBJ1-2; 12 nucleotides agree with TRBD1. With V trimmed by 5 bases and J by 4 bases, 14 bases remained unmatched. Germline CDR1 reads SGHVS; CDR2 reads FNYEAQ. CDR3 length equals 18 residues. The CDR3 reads CASSHRGGQGAFSYGYTF. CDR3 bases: TGTGCCAGCAGCCACCGAGGGGGACAGGGGGCGTTTAGCTATGGCTACACCTTC.

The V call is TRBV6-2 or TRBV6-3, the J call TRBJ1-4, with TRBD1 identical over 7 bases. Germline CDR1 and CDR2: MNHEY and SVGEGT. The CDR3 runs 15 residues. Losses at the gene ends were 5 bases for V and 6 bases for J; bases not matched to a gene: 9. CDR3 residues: CASSHQQGSYEKLFF. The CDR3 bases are TGTGCCAGCAGTCACCAACAGGGGTCTTATGAAAAACTGTTTTTT.

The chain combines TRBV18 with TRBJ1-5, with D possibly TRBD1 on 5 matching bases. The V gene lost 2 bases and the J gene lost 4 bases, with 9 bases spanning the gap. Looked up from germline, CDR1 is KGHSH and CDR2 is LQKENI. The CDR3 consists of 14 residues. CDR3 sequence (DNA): TGTGCCAGCTCACCAGGCAGGGATAATCAGCCCCAGCATTTT. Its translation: CASSPGRDNQPQHF.